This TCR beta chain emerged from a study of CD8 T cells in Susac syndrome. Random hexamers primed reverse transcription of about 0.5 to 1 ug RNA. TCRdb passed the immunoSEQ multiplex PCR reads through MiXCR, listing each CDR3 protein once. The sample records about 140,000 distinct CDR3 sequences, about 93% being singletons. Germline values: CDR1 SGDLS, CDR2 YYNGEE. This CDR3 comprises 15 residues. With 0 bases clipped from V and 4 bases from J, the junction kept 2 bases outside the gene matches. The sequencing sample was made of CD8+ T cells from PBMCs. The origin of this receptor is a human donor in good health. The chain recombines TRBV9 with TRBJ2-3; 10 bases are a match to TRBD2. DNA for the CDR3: TGTGCCAGCAGCGTAGCAGCGGGAGGGGCAGATACGCAGTATTTT. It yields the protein CASSVAAGGADTQYF.